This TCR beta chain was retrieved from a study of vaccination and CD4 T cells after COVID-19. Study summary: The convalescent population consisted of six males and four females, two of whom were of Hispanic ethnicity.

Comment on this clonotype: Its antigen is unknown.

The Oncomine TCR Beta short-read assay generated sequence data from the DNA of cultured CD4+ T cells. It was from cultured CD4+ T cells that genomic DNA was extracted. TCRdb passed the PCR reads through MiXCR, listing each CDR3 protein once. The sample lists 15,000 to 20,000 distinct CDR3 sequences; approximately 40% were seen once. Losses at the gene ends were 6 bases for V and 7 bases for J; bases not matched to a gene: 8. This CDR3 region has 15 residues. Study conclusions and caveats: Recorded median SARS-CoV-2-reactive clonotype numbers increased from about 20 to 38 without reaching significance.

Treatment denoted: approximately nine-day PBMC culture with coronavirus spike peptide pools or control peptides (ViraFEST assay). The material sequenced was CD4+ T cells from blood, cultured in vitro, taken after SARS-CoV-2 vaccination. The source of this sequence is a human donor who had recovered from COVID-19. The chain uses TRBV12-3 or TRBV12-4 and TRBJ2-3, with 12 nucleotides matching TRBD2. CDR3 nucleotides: TGTGCCAGCAGCTCGACTAGCGGGAGTTCACATACGCAGTATTTT. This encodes CASSSTSGSSHTQYF.